The 15 T cell receptor beta chains listed next were all sequenced from one sample in a study of blood T cell repertoires in COVID-19. Sequenced by immunoSEQ multiplex PCR; TCRdb stores in-frame clones only, minus some. The sample has around 320,000 clones; 85% to 90% are singletons. Sequencing was performed on PBMCs or T cells enriched from blood (not recorded which). The receptors were sampled from a woman between 50 and 59 years old who had been exposed to COVID-19.

This clone was seen just once. The chain combines TRBV5-1 with TRBJ1-1, with D uncertain. With 0 bases removed from V and 0 bases from J, the gap between germline ends came to 3 bases. CDR3 length equals 13 residues. Germline values: CDR1 SGHRS, CDR2 YFSETQ. CDR3 region: CASSLVVNTEAFF. The CDR3, as DNA: TGCGCCAGCAGCTTGGTCGTGAACACTGAAGCTTTCTTT.

This clone was recorded only once. This chain joins TRBV5-1 and TRBJ2-3; TRBD2 matches at 10 bases. CDR3 length: 16 residues. The germline V gene encodes CDR1 SGHRS and CDR2 YFSETQ. V dropped 6 bases and J dropped 3; count of bases not matched to a gene: 10. The CDR3 loop reads CASNPVSGGETDTQYF. CDR3 DNA sequence: TGCGCCAGCAATCCGGTGAGCGGGGGGGAAACAGATACGCAGTATTTT.

Remarks on this clone: The junction and the germline gene differ at one end; a read error may be behind it. The chain recombines TRBV7-7 with TRBJ2-1; D is perhaps TRBD2 (7 bases). Germline V gene sequence: CDR1 SSHAT, CDR2 FNYEAQ (reference sequence). The CDR3 has 14 residues. The CDR3 nucleotides read TGTGCTAGCAGCTCCATTGAGAGGGGGGGTGAGCAGTTCTTC. Translation gives CASSSIERGGEQFF.

This chain connects TRBV2 to TRBJ1-2, with 10 bases lining up with TRBD1. This CDR3 has 13 residues. The germline V gene has CDR1 SNHLY and CDR2 FYNNEI. J gave up 7 bases and V 6 bases, and 5 bases lay outside the gene matches. The CDR3 protein is CASRLTGGLGYTF. CDR3 nucleotides: TGTGCCAGCAGGTTGACAGGGGGCCTTGGCTACACCTTC.

About this clone itself: The sample has other DNA sequences that encode this CDR3 too. The gene calls are TRBV5-1 and TRBJ1-6; 8 bases agree with TRBD1. J was trimmed by 6 bases and V by 2 bases; bases with no gene match: 1. This CDR3 region has 14 residues. Germline assignment: CDR1 SGHRS and CDR2 YFSETQ. The DNA for the CDR3 is TGCGCCAGCAGCTTAGACAGGGGTAATTCACCCCTCCACTTT. This codes for CASSLDRGNSPLHF.

V usage is TRBV4-2 and J usage is TRBJ1-6; D is unresolved. The V end lost 4 bases, the J end lost 5 bases, and 12 bases lay between the germline ends. CDR1 LGHNA and CDR2 YNFKEQ come from the germline V gene. This CDR3 contains 15 residues. The CDR3 protein is CASSRSDVNNSPLHF. In nucleotides, the CDR3 is TGTGCCAGCAGCCGGTCAGATGTTAATAATTCACCCCTCCACTTT.

The chain joins TRBV28 to TRBJ1-2; D not resolved. V was shortened by 2 bases and J by 7 bases, with 8 bases between the two germline ends. This CDR3 has 12 amino acids. CDR1 MDHEN and CDR2 SYDVKM come from the germline V gene. CDR3 in DNA: TGTGCCAGCAGTTTAAGTTGGGCTGGCTACACCTTC. This translates into CASSLSWAGYTF.

The CDR3 spells CASSPMHGAANYGYTF. CDR3 DNA sequence: TGTGCCAGCTCACCTATGCATGGGGCCGCTAACTATGGCTACACCTTC. The rearrangement joins TRBV18 to TRBJ1-2, with a possible D match to TRBD1 (5 bases). The V gene's germline CDR1 is KGHSH and CDR2 LQKENI. V gave up 3 bases and J gave up 0 bases, with 14 bases separating them. There are 16 residues in the CDR3.

The J gene is TRBJ2-7, the V gene TRBV5-1; a possible D gene is TRBD2 (5 bases). The CDR3 spans 13 residues. V was trimmed by 1 base and J by 4 bases, leaving 9 bases between them. Germline values: CDR1 SGHRS, CDR2 YFSETQ. The DNA of the CDR3 is TGCGCCAGCAGCTTGACCGGGGAGTACGAGCAGTACTTC. Protein product: CASSLTGEYEQYF.

The gene calls are TRBV7-2 and TRBJ1-4; D unresolved. The CDR3 length is 13 residues. Trimming shortened V by 5 bases and J by 7 bases, and 11 bases separated the two germline ends. CDR1 and CDR2 from the germline V gene are SGHTA and FQGNSA. The CDR3 spells CASSKTPSEKLFF. The CDR3 region has the DNA TGTGCCAGCAGCAAAACCCCCAGTGAAAAACTGTTTTTT.

The chain recombines TRBV3-1 (or the pseudogene TRBV3-2) with TRBJ1-6, with 9 bases matching TRBD1. Germline CDR1 and CDR2: LGHDT and YNNKEL (reference sequence). V dropped 2 bases and J dropped 2; count of bases not matched to a gene: 1. CDR3 length: 16 residues. The CDR3 reads CASSQRTGAYNSPLHF. In DNA, the CDR3 is TGTGCCAGCAGCCAAAGGACAGGGGCCTATAATTCACCCCTCCACTTT.

About this clone itself: This specimen includes other DNA sequences encoding the same CDR3. The J gene is TRBJ1-4, the V gene TRBV18; D ambiguous. Trimming removed 3 bases at V and 0 bases at J, with 5 bases between. The CDR3 contains 14 residues. Per germline, CDR1 KGHSH and CDR2 LQKENI. The CDR3 region is CASSPGATNEKLFF. CDR3 nucleotides: TGTGCCAGCTCACCGGGAGCAACTAATGAAAAACTGTTTTTT.

The J gene is TRBJ1-4, the V gene TRBV19; D is unresolved. The CDR3 covers 16 residues. V was shortened by 2 bases and J by 5 bases, with 15 bases between the two germline ends. Germline CDR1 reads LNHDA; CDR2 reads SQIVND (reference sequence). DNA of the CDR3: TGTGCCAGTAGTATAATCGGTGTTGGGCGAAATGAAAAACTGTTTTTT. Protein sequence: CASSIIGVGRNEKLFF.

The J gene is TRBJ2-5, the V gene TRBV2; TRBD1 matches 7 bases. This CDR3 is built from 14 residues. The germline CDR1 and CDR2 sequences are SNHLY and FYNNEI. Trimming took 0 bases from V and 14 from J; bases not matched to a gene: 12. The chain's CDR3 is CASSEAPLDRTLYF. The CDR3 region has the DNA TGTGCCAGCAGTGAAGCCCCGTTGGACAGGACACTTTACTTC.

CDR3 coding DNA: TGTGCCAGTAGTACTCCTAGGGGCGGAGACACCGGGGAGCTGTTTTTT. Translation gives CASSTPRGGDTGELFF. The V gene is TRBV19, the J gene TRBJ2-2; D is possibly TRBD1 (5 bases). CDR1 LNHDA and CDR2 SQIVND come from the germline V gene (reference sequence). This CDR3 contains 16 residues. V was shortened by 4 bases and J by 3 bases, with 15 bases between the two germline ends. Full variable domain (missing parts from reference TRBV19 and TRBJ2-2): DGGITQSPKYLFRKEGQNVTLSCEQNLNHDAMYWYRQDPGQGLRLIYYSQIVNDFQKGDIAEGYSVSREKKESFPLTVTSAQKNPTAFYLCASSTPRGGDTGELFFGEGSRLTVL.